The T cell receptor (beta chain) under discussion was sequenced for a study of breast tumors, draining lymph nodes, adjacent tissues. Study observations and caveats: Tumor and nontumor repertoires were significantly more similar in luminal-like than in basal-like breast cancer.

Axillary draining lymph nodes of breast cancer patients supplied the node samples. TCRdb redid the calling of the multiplex PCR reads with MiXCR, one entry per CDR3 protein. The profile shows 130,000 or so distinct CDR3 sequences, roughly 33% of them singletons. There are many counts of this clonotype. Its antigen is currently unknown. The V end lost 8 bases, the J end lost 2 bases, and 13 bases lay between the germline ends. The CDR3 has 14 residues. Germline V gives CDR1 SNHLY, CDR2 FYNNEI. The specimen sequenced was axillary lymph node tissue. The J gene is TRBJ2-1, the V gene TRBV2; D perhaps matches TRBD2 (5 bases). The receptor was isolated from a female donor with breast cancer. Some clones in this sample may be carry-over from other donors' samples. The DNA for the CDR3 is TGTGCCAGCGGAGAGGGCTCTACCTACAATGAGCAGTTCTTC. The encoded protein is CASGEGSTYNEQFF.